The clone carrying this T cell receptor beta chain showed up just a few times. Its antigen remains unidentified. This entry is derived from a study of T cell repertoires in cytomegalovirus infection. Study-wide background: Matching HLA type, along with CMV infection, was indicated by public TCR beta signatures.

General study points: Dominating the ex vivo response were HLA-C-restricted CMV-specific TCR beta clonotypes. The cumulative frequency of public TCR beta families distinguished individuals who carried CMV together with the relevant HLA.

Germline V gene data show CDR1 as MNHNS and CDR2 as SASEGT. Between the trimmed V and J ends, which lost 7 bases and 9 bases, there was a span of 11 bases. The CDR3 is made up of 11 amino acids. One entry per CDR3 protein, called by TCRdb with MiXCR from the reads. The sample includes more than 400,000 distinct CDR3 sequences, around 27% seen only once; the top ten take less than 15%. This sequence originates from a human donor in good health (CMV status not recorded). Some clones in this sample may be carry-over from other donors' samples. Sample: PBMCs. J is TRBJ2-3 and V is TRBV6-1; D assignment may be TRBD1 or TRBD2 (7 bases each). CDR3 in DNA: TGTGCCAGCACCAGGGGGGGGACGCAGTATTTT. Its translation: CASTRGGTQYF.